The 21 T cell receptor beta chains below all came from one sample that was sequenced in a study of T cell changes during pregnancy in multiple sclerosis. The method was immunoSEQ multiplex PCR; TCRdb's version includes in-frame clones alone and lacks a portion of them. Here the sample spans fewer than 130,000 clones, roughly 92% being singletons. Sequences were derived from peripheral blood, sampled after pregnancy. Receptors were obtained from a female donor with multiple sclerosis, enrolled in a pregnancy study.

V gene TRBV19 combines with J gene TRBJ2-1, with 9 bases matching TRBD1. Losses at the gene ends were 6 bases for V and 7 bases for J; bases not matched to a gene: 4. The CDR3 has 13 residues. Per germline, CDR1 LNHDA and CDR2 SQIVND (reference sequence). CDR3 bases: TGTGCCAGTAGAACAGGGGGCATTAATGAGCAGTTCTTC. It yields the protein CASRTGGINEQFF. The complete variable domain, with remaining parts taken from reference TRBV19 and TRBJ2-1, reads DGGITQSPKYLFRKEGQNVTLSCEQNLNHDAMYWYRQDPGQGLRLIYYSQIVNDFQKGDIAEGYSVSREKKESFPLTVTSAQKNPTAFYLCASRTGGINEQFFGPGTRLTVL.

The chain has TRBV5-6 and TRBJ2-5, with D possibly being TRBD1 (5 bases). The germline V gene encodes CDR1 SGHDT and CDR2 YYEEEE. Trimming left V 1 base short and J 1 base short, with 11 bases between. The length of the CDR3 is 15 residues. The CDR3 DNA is TGTGCCAGCAGCTTGCTAGGCAGGGCCCAAGAGACCCAGTACTTC. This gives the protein CASSLLGRAQETQYF.

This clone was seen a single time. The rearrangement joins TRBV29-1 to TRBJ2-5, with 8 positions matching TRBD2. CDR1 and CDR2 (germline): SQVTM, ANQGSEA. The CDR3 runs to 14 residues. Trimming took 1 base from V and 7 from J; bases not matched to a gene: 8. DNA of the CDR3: TGCAGCGTTGAAGCTGAGGTTCGGGGGGGGACCCAGTACTTC. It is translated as CSVEAEVRGGTQYF.

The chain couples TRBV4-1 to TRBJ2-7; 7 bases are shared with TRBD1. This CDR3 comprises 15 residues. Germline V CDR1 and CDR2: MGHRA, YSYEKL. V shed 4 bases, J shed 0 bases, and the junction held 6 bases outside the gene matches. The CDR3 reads CASSRTWDSSYEQYF. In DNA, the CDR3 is TGCGCCAGCAGCCGTACTTGGGACAGCTCCTACGAGCAGTACTTC.

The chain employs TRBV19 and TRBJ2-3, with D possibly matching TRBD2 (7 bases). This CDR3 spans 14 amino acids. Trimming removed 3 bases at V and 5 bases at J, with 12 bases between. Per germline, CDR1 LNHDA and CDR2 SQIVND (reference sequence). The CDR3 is CASSIAGAGDTQYF. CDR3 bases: TGTGCCAGTAGTATTGCGGGGGCCGGAGATACGCAGTATTTT.

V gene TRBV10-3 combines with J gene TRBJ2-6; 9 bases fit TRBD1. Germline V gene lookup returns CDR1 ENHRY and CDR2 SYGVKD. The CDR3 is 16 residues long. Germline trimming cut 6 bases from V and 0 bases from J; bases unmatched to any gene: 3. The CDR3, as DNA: TGTGCCATCAGAGGGACAGGGAGCTCTGGGGCCAACGTCCTGACTTTC. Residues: CAIRGTGSSGANVLTF.

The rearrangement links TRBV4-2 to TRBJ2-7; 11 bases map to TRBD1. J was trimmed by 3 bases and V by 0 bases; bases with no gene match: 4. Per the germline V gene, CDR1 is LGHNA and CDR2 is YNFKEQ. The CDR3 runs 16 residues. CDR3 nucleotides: TGTGCCAGCAGCCAAGAATCCGGGACAGGGGGCTACGAGCAGTACTTC. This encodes CASSQESGTGGYEQYF.

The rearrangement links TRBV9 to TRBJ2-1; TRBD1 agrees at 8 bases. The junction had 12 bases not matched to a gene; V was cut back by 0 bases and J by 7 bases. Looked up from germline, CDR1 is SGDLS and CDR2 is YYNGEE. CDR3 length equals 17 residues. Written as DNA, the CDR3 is TGTGCCAGCAGCGTAGAGTCCCGACAGGGGAGAGGGAATGAGCAGTTCTTC. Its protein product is CASSVESRQGRGNEQFF.

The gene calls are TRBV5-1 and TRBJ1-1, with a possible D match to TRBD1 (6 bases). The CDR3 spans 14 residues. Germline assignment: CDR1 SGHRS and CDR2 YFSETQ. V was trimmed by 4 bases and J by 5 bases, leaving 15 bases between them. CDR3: CASSRHEGETEAFF. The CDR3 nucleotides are TGCGCCAGCAGCCGGCATGAGGGGGAGACTGAAGCTTTCTTT. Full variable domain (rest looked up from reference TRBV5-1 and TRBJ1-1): KAGVTQTPRYLIKTRGQQVTLSCSPISGHRSVSWYQQTPGQGLQFLFEYFSETQRNKGNFPGRFSGRQFSNSRSEMNVSTLELGDSALYLCASSRHEGETEAFFGQGTRLTVV.

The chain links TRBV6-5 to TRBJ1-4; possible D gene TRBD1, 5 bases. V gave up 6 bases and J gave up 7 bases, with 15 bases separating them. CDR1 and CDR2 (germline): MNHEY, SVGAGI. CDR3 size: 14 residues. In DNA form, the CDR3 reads TGTGCCAGCAGGACGGCCAGGAGGGGTGAAAAACTGTTTTTT. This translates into CASRTARRGEKLFF.

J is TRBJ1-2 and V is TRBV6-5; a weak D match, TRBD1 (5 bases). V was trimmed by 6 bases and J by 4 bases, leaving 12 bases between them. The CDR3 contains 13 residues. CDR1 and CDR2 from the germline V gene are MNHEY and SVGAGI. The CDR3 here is CASRKGMSYGYTF. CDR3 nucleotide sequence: TGTGCCAGCAGAAAGGGGATGTCCTATGGCTACACCTTC.

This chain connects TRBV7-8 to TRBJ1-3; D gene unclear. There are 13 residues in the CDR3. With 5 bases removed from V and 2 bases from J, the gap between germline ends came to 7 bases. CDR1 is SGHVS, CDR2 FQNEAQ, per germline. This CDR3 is CASSPRAGNTIYF. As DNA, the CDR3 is TGTGCCAGCAGCCCCCGAGCTGGAAACACCATATATTTT.

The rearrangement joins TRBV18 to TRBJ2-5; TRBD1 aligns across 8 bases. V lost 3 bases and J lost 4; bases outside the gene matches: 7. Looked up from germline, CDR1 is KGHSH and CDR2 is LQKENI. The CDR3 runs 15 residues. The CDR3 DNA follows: TGTGCCAGCTCACCCGGACAGGGACTCCGAGAGACCCAGTACTTC. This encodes CASSPGQGLRETQYF.

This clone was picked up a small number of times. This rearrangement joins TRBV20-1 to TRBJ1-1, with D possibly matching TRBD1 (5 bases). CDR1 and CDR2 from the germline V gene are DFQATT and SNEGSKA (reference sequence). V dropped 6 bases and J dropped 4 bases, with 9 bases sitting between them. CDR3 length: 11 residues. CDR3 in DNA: TGCAGTGCCGGGGGTCCCACTGAAGCTTTCTTT. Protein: CSAGGPTEAFF.

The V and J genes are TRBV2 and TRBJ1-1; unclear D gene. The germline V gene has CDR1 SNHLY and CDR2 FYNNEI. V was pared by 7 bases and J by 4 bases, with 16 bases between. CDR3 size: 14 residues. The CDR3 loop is CASKASVLGTEAFF. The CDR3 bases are TGTGCCAGCAAAGCGTCAGTACTAGGCACTGAAGCTTTCTTT.

CDR3: CASSWQGAEAFF. The CDR3 DNA reads as TGCGCCAGCAGCTGGCAGGGCGCTGAAGCTTTCTTT. The rearrangement links TRBV5-1 to TRBJ1-1, with a possible D match to TRBD1 (5 bases). The CDR3 has 12 amino acids. The germline gives CDR1 SGHRS, CDR2 YFSETQ. The germline V and J ends were trimmed by 3 bases and 6 bases, with 9 bases remaining between them.

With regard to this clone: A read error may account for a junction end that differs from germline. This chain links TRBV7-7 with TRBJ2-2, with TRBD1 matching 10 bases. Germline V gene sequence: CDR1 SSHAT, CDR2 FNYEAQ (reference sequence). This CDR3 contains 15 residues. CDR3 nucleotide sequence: TGTGCTAGCAGCTTGGGACAGGGGACCACCGGGGAGCTGTTTTTT. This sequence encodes CASSLGQGTTGELFF.

The CDR3 nucleotides read TGTGCCAGTAAGACCCACGCCCAGGACATTTTCCGTTATGGCTACACCTTC. Residues: CASKTHAQDIFRYGYTF. The chain combines TRBV19 with TRBJ1-2, with D possibly being TRBD1 (5 bases). V lost 7 bases to trimming and J lost 5 bases, with 26 bases between them. Looked up from germline, CDR1 is LNHDA and CDR2 is SQIVND (reference sequence). The CDR3 runs 17 residues.

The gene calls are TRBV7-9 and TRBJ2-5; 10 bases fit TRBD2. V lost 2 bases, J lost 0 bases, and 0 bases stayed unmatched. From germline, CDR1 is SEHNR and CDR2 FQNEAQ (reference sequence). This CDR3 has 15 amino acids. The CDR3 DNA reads TGTGCCAGCAGCTTAACTAGCGGGGACCAAGAGACCCAGTACTTC. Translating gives CASSLTSGDQETQYF.

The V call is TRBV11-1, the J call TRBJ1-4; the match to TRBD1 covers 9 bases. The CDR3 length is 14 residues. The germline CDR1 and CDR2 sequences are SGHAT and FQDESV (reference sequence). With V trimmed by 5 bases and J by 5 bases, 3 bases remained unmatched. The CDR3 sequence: CASSHGTGNEKLFF. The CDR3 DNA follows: TGTGCCAGCAGCCACGGGACAGGGAATGAAAAACTGTTTTTT.

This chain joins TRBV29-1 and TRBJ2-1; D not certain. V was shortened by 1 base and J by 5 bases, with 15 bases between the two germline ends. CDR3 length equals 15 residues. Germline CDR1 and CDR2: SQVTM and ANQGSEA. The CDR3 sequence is CSVEVFDSKDNEQFF. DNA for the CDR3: TGCAGCGTTGAAGTATTCGACTCCAAGGACAATGAGCAGTTCTTC.